The rows below give T cell receptor beta chains drawn from one sample of a study of control samples from healthy donors and cancer patients. TCRdb keeps only in-frame clones here, not all; method: immunoSEQ multiplex PCR. Among fewer than 150,000 clones, about 91% were seen once, and the ten largest hold approximately 9%. Sample: blood. Receptors originate from a man in his late teens or twenties in good health. The CDR3 runs from the conserved cysteine through the conserved F or W. D genes are given only for firm matches. Not all rows give a size; the values are once, few, many and, for expanded clones, a class.

CDR3 protein: CASSEGYNQPQHF
CDR3 DNA: TGTGCCAGCAGTGAAGGCTACAATCAGCCCCAGCATTTT
clone size: .
J gene: TRBJ1-5
D gene: .
V gene: TRBV6-1
CDR3 length: 13

CDR3 protein: CAVEPGQLLSGANVLTF
CDR3 DNA: TGTGCCGTCGAGCCGGGACAGCTCCTTTCTGGGGCCAACGTCCTGACTTTC
clone size: .
J gene: TRBJ2-6
D gene: TRBD1
V gene: TRBV7-9
CDR3 length: 17

CDR3 protein: CASSQDSRATQYF
CDR3 DNA: TGCGCCAGCAGCCAAGATTCCAGGGCGACCCAGTACTTC
clone size: .
J gene: TRBJ2-5
D gene: .
V gene: TRBV4-1
CDR3 length: 13

CDR3 protein: CASMKFRASEGYTF
CDR3 DNA: TGCGCCAGCATGAAGTTCCGGGCGTCCGAGGGCTACACCTTC
clone size: .
J gene: TRBJ1-2
D gene: .
V gene: TRBV10-2
CDR3 length: 14

CDR3 protein: CASSSYLGGYEQFF
CDR3 DNA: TGTGCCAGCAGCTCGTACTTAGGGGGCTATGAGCAGTTCTTC
clone size: .
J gene: TRBJ2-1
D gene: TRBD1
V gene: TRBV3-1/TRBV3-2
CDR3 length: 14

CDR3 protein: CAWMPGAASEKLFF
CDR3 DNA: TGTGCCTGGATGCCGGGAGCAGCTAGCGAAAAACTGTTTTTT
clone size: .
J gene: TRBJ1-4
D gene: .
V gene: TRBV30
CDR3 length: 14

CDR3 protein: CATSRDGSNQPQHF
CDR3 DNA: TGTGCCACCAGCAGAGATGGTAGCAATCAGCCCCAGCATTTT
clone size: .
J gene: TRBJ1-5
D gene: .
V gene: TRBV15
CDR3 length: 14

CDR3 protein: CASSWDSQETQYF
CDR3 DNA: TGTGCCAGCAGTTGGGACAGCCAAGAGACCCAGTACTTC
clone size: .
J gene: TRBJ2-5
D gene: TRBD1
V gene: TRBV6-5
CDR3 length: 13

CDR3 protein: CASSLQGETEAFF
CDR3 DNA: TGTGCCAGCAGCCTCCAGGGGGAGACTGAAGCTTTCTTT
clone size: .
J gene: TRBJ1-1
D gene: TRBD1
V gene: TRBV9
CDR3 length: 13

CDR3 protein: CASTRNRGLDYGYTF
CDR3 DNA: TGTGCCAGCACCCGTAACAGGGGGCTCGACTATGGCTACACCTTC
clone size: .
J gene: TRBJ1-2
D gene: TRBD1
V gene: TRBV6-5
CDR3 length: 15

CDR3 protein: CASSFVSTYEQYF
CDR3 DNA: TGTGCCAGCAGCTTTGTCAGTACCTACGAGCAGTACTTC
clone size: .
J gene: TRBJ2-7
D gene: .
V gene: TRBV7-2
CDR3 length: 13

CDR3 protein: CASSPSSGGYGYTF
CDR3 DNA: TGTGCCAGCAGCCCTAGCTCAGGGGGGTATGGCTACACCTTC
clone size: once
J gene: TRBJ1-2
D gene: TRBD1
V gene: TRBV9
CDR3 length: 14

CDR3 protein: CASGTDNQPQHF
CDR3 DNA: TGTGCCAGCGGAACAGATAATCAGCCCCAGCATTTT
clone size: .
J gene: TRBJ1-5
D gene: .
V gene: TRBV6-5
CDR3 length: 12

CDR3 protein: CASSEPKMNTEAFF
CDR3 DNA: TGTGCCAGCAGTGAACCCAAGATGAACACTGAAGCTTTCTTT
clone size: medium-sized
J gene: TRBJ1-1
D gene: .
V gene: TRBV2
CDR3 length: 14

CDR3 protein: CASSQVGSLAGTDTQYF
CDR3 DNA: TGTGCCAGCAGCCAAGTAGGCTCACTAGCGGGCACAGATACGCAGTATTTT
clone size: few
J gene: TRBJ2-3
D gene: TRBD2
V gene: TRBV4-2
CDR3 length: 17

CDR3 protein: CASSPQDRVGGYTF
CDR3 DNA: TGTGCCAGCAGTCCCCAGGACAGGGTGGGCGGCTACACCTTC
clone size: .
J gene: TRBJ1-2
D gene: TRBD1
V gene: TRBV27
CDR3 length: 14

CDR3 protein: CASSPGKGSNQPQHF
CDR3 DNA: TGTGCCAGCTCGCCAGGGAAGGGGAGCAATCAGCCCCAGCATTTT
clone size: few
J gene: TRBJ1-5
D gene: .
V gene: TRBV18
CDR3 length: 15

CDR3 protein: CASSLDGGRGTEAFF
CDR3 DNA: TGTGCCAGCAGTTTAGACGGGGGGCGCGGCACTGAAGCTTTCTTT
clone size: .
J gene: TRBJ1-1
D gene: .
V gene: TRBV27
CDR3 length: 15

CDR3 protein: CASSLMRTGIVGGYTF
CDR3 DNA: TGTGCCAGCAGCTTAATGAGGACAGGGATCGTGGGCGGCTACACCTTC
clone size: once
J gene: TRBJ1-2
D gene: TRBD1
V gene: TRBV11-2
CDR3 length: 16

CDR3 protein: CASSLSWNTEAFF
CDR3 DNA: TGTGCCAGCAGTTTATCGTGGAACACTGAAGCTTTCTTT
clone size: .
J gene: TRBJ1-1
D gene: .
V gene: TRBV27
CDR3 length: 13

CDR3 protein: CASSFFEDTEAFF
CDR3 DNA: TGTGCCAGCAGCTTTTTCGAGGACACTGAAGCTTTCTTT
clone size: .
J gene: TRBJ1-1
D gene: .
V gene: TRBV7-9
CDR3 length: 13

CDR3 protein: CASSPRVSQETQYF
CDR3 DNA: TGCGCCAGCAGCCCCAGGGTTTCCCAAGAGACCCAGTACTTC
clone size: .
J gene: TRBJ2-5
D gene: .
V gene: TRBV5-1
CDR3 length: 14

CDR3 protein: CAWSVPRGRGITEAFF
CDR3 DNA: TGTGCCTGGAGTGTACCCCGGGGCAGGGGTATCACTGAAGCTTTCTTT
clone size: .
J gene: TRBJ1-1
D gene: .
V gene: TRBV30
CDR3 length: 16

CDR3 protein: CAWSEQDYEQYF
CDR3 DNA: TGTGCCTGGAGTGAACAGGACTACGAGCAGTACTTC
clone size: .
J gene: TRBJ2-7
D gene: .
V gene: TRBV30
CDR3 length: 12

CDR3 protein: CASSQDVASGQLQETQYF
CDR3 DNA: TGCGCCAGCAGCCAAGATGTGGCTAGCGGACAACTTCAAGAGACCCAGTACTTC
clone size: .
J gene: TRBJ2-5
D gene: TRBD2
V gene: TRBV4-1
CDR3 length: 18

CDR3 protein: CASSLDAIQETQYF
CDR3 DNA: TGTGCCAGCAGCTTAGATGCAATACAAGAGACCCAGTACTTC
clone size: .
J gene: TRBJ2-5
D gene: .
V gene: TRBV11-2
CDR3 length: 14

CDR3 protein: CASSVGLAGGTDTQYF
CDR3 DNA: TGTGCCAGCAGCGTAGGGCTAGCGGGGGGCACAGATACGCAGTATTTT
clone size: .
J gene: TRBJ2-3
D gene: TRBD2
V gene: TRBV9
CDR3 length: 16

CDR3 protein: CAIRRGVNTGELFF
CDR3 DNA: TGTGCCATCAGGAGGGGGGTTAACACCGGGGAGCTGTTTTTT
clone size: once
J gene: TRBJ2-2
D gene: .
V gene: TRBV10-3
CDR3 length: 14

CDR3 protein: CASTRGQGSNQPQHF
CDR3 DNA: TGTGCCAGCACCAGGGGACAGGGTAGCAATCAGCCCCAGCATTTT
clone size: .
J gene: TRBJ1-5
D gene: TRBD1
V gene: TRBV6-5
CDR3 length: 15

CDR3 protein: CAWSVPGTKSNEQFF
CDR3 DNA: TGTGCCTGGAGTGTCCCAGGGACAAAAAGCAATGAGCAGTTCTTC
clone size: few
J gene: TRBJ2-1
D gene: .
V gene: TRBV30
CDR3 length: 15

CDR3 protein: CASSLASGTDINSPLHF
CDR3 DNA: TGTGCCAGCAGCTTAGCTTCCGGGACGGATATTAATTCACCCCTCCACTTT
clone size: .
J gene: TRBJ1-6
D gene: .
V gene: TRBV7-6
CDR3 length: 17

CDR3 protein: CATSEPCIF
CDR3 DNA: TGTGCCACCAGTGAGCCATGCATCTTC
clone size: .
J gene: TRBJ2-1
D gene: .
V gene: TRBV24-1
CDR3 length: 9

CDR3 protein: CSATQGRAEAFF
CDR3 DNA: TGCAGCGCTACACAGGGGAGGGCTGAAGCTTTCTTT
clone size: once
J gene: TRBJ1-1
D gene: TRBD1
V gene: TRBV29-1
CDR3 length: 12

CDR3 protein: CASSSGQYSNQPQHF
CDR3 DNA: TGTGCCAGCAGCTCGGGACAGTATAGCAATCAGCCCCAGCATTTT
clone size: .
J gene: TRBJ1-5
D gene: TRBD1
V gene: TRBV7-9
CDR3 length: 15

CDR3 protein: CASSFRGGDFYEQYF
CDR3 DNA: TGTGCCAGCAGTTTCCGGGGGGGAGACTTTTACGAGCAGTACTTC
clone size: .
J gene: TRBJ2-7
D gene: TRBD2
V gene: TRBV5-5
CDR3 length: 15

CDR3 protein: CASSPDRGVVAKTQYF
CDR3 DNA: TGTGCCAGCAGCCCAGATCGCGGGGTCGTCGCCAAGACCCAGTACTTC
clone size: .
J gene: TRBJ2-5
D gene: .
V gene: TRBV7-9
CDR3 length: 16

CDR3 protein: CASSGFRGGYTF
CDR3 DNA: TGTGCCAGCTCAGGGTTTCGGGGAGGCTACACCTTC
clone size: .
J gene: TRBJ1-2
D gene: .
V gene: TRBV6-5
CDR3 length: 12

CDR3 protein: CASSLSLAGANVLTF
CDR3 DNA: TGTGCCAGTTCCCTATCTCTGGCTGGGGCCAACGTCCTGACTTTC
clone size: .
J gene: TRBJ2-6
D gene: .
V gene: TRBV19
CDR3 length: 15

CDR3 protein: CASRGTERSGANVLTF
CDR3 DNA: TGTGCCAGCAGGGGGACAGAAAGGTCTGGGGCCAACGTCCTGACTTTC
clone size: .
J gene: TRBJ2-6
D gene: TRBD1
V gene: TRBV7-3
CDR3 length: 16

CDR3 protein: CASSLRDSSSYEQYF
CDR3 DNA: TGTGCCAGCAGCCTCAGGGACAGCAGCTCCTACGAGCAGTACTTC
clone size: .
J gene: TRBJ2-7
D gene: TRBD1
V gene: TRBV9
CDR3 length: 15

CDR3 protein: CASSLKGLSGNTIYF
CDR3 DNA: TGTGCCAGCAGCTTAAAGGGGCTAAGCGGAAACACCATATATTTT
clone size: .
J gene: TRBJ1-3
D gene: .
V gene: TRBV7-9
CDR3 length: 15

CDR3 protein: CSARAKLLHF
CDR3 DNA: TGCAGTGCTAGAGCAAAGCTCCTCCACTTT
clone size: .
J gene: TRBJ1-6
D gene: .
V gene: TRBV20-1
CDR3 length: 10

CDR3 protein: CASSEVGGSYGYTF
CDR3 DNA: TGTGCCAGCAGTGAAGTCGGCGGCTCCTATGGCTACACCTTC
clone size: .
J gene: TRBJ1-2
D gene: .
V gene: TRBV6-1
CDR3 length: 14

CDR3 protein: CASSPTGDSYNEQFF
CDR3 DNA: TGTGCCAGCAGCCCAACAGGGGACTCCTACAATGAGCAGTTCTTC
clone size: .
J gene: TRBJ2-1
D gene: TRBD1
V gene: TRBV5-4
CDR3 length: 15

CDR3 protein: CASSRGRVLSYNEQFF
CDR3 DNA: TGTGCCAGTTCTCGGGGGCGCGTACTCTCCTACAATGAGCAGTTCTTC
clone size: .
J gene: TRBJ2-1
D gene: .
V gene: TRBV19
CDR3 length: 16

CDR3 protein: CASRGFRNTIYF
CDR3 DNA: TGTGCCAGCAGAGGGTTTAGAAACACCATATATTTT
clone size: .
J gene: TRBJ1-3
D gene: .
V gene: TRBV6-5
CDR3 length: 12

CDR3 protein: CASAAGVWGRSNQPQHF
CDR3 DNA: TGTGCTAGTGCCGCGGGGGTGTGGGGGCGTAGCAATCAGCCCCAGCATTTT
clone size: .
J gene: TRBJ1-5
D gene: .
V gene: TRBV12-5
CDR3 length: 17

CDR3 protein: CASSLVGGEGTPQHF
CDR3 DNA: TGTGCCAGCAGCTTAGTTGGTGGCGAGGGTACGCCCCAGCATTTT
clone size: .
J gene: TRBJ1-5
D gene: .
V gene: TRBV7-2
CDR3 length: 15

CDR3 protein: CASSPYRQGGIGELFF
CDR3 DNA: TGTGCCAGCAGCCCCTACCGACAGGGCGGAATCGGGGAGCTGTTTTTT
clone size: .
J gene: TRBJ2-2
D gene: TRBD1
V gene: TRBV13
CDR3 length: 16

CDR3 protein: CASSAETLNYGYTF
CDR3 DNA: TGTGCCAGCAGCGCCGAGACACTAAACTATGGCTACACCTTC
clone size: .
J gene: TRBJ1-2
D gene: .
V gene: TRBV9
CDR3 length: 14

CDR3 protein: CASSLEDRGTYNEQFF
CDR3 DNA: TGTGCCAGCAGCTTAGAAGACAGGGGAACCTACAATGAGCAGTTCTTC
clone size: .
J gene: TRBJ2-1
D gene: TRBD1
V gene: TRBV7-8
CDR3 length: 16

CDR3 protein: CASSSMPGAEAFF
CDR3 DNA: TGCGCCAGCAGCTCGATGCCTGGGGCGGAAGCTTTCTTT
clone size: .
J gene: TRBJ1-1
D gene: .
V gene: TRBV5-1
CDR3 length: 13

CDR3 protein: CASSPLDKNTEAFF
CDR3 DNA: TGTGCCAGCAGCCCGCTTGACAAGAACACTGAAGCTTTCTTT
clone size: once
J gene: TRBJ1-1
D gene: .
V gene: TRBV3-1/TRBV3-2
CDR3 length: 14

CDR3 protein: CASSGDGPNTQYF
CDR3 DNA: TGCGCCAGCAGCGGGGACGGCCCAAATACGCAGTATTTT
clone size: .
J gene: TRBJ2-3
D gene: .
V gene: TRBV5-1
CDR3 length: 13

CDR3 protein: CASKGGVMNTEAFF
CDR3 DNA: TGTGCCAGTAAAGGGGGGGTGATGAACACTGAAGCTTTCTTT
clone size: .
J gene: TRBJ1-1
D gene: .
V gene: TRBV6-5
CDR3 length: 14

CDR3 protein: CASSFGNTGELFF
CDR3 DNA: TGCGCCAGCAGCTTCGGTAACACCGGGGAGCTGTTTTTT
clone size: .
J gene: TRBJ2-2
D gene: .
V gene: TRBV5-1
CDR3 length: 13

CDR3 protein: CASSLGSGGSGYTF
CDR3 DNA: TGCGCCAGCAGCTTGGGGTCGGGGGGATCTGGCTACACCTTC
clone size: .
J gene: TRBJ1-2
D gene: .
V gene: TRBV5-1
CDR3 length: 14

CDR3 protein: CASSAWTGRYGYTF
CDR3 DNA: TGTGCCAGCAGTGCCTGGACAGGGAGGTATGGCTACACCTTC
clone size: .
J gene: TRBJ1-2
D gene: TRBD1
V gene: TRBV2
CDR3 length: 14

CDR3 protein: CASSSTRGKDYGYTF
CDR3 DNA: TGCGCCAGCAGTTCTACCAGGGGCAAGGACTATGGCTACACCTTC
clone size: .
J gene: TRBJ1-2
D gene: .
V gene: TRBV5-1
CDR3 length: 15

CDR3 protein: CASSEMGGGNSPLHF
CDR3 DNA: TGTGCCAGCAGTGAAATGGGGGGCGGTAATTCACCCCTCCACTTT
clone size: .
J gene: TRBJ1-6
D gene: .
V gene: TRBV6-1
CDR3 length: 15